This passage covers 8 T cell receptor beta chains from one sample sequenced in a study of neurological immune-mediated disorders. MiXCR, run by TCRdb on the 5' RACE reads, gives a single entry per CDR3 protein. The repertoire consists of 20,000 to 25,000 distinct CDR3 sequences, with 6.5% to 8% occurring once and the leading ten covering about 4.4%. The source material was PBMCs. The receptors shown here come from a woman between 40 and 55 years old in good health.

This clonotype was observed many times. This chain links TRBV5-1 with TRBJ2-3; the match to TRBD2 covers 16 bases. The CDR3 covers 17 residues. Germline V gene sequence: CDR1 SGHRS, CDR2 YFSETQ. Losses at the gene ends were 4 bases for V and 2 bases for J; bases not matched to a gene: 4. The CDR3 DNA follows: TGCGCCAGCAGCCGGGGACTAGCGGGGGGGCCCACAGATACGCAGTATTTT. Protein: CASSRGLAGGPTDTQYF. The entire variable domain, with the rest obtained from reference TRBV5-1 and TRBJ2-3, is as follows: KAGVTQTPRYLIKTRGQQVTLSCSPISGHRSVSWYQQTPGQGLQFLFEYFSETQRNKGNFPGRFSGRQFSNSRSEMNVSTLELGDSALYLCASSRGLAGGPTDTQYFGPGTRLTVL.

The table lists this clonotype with many counts. The chain has TRBV5-1 and TRBJ2-7, with D possibly being TRBD2 (5 bases). Per the germline V gene, CDR1 is SGHRS and CDR2 is YFSETQ. The CDR3 is made up of 15 amino acids. The V end lost 1 base, the J end lost 5 bases, and 16 bases lay between the germline ends. The CDR3 spells CASSLQSSEGHEQYF. The CDR3 bases are TGCGCCAGCAGCTTGCAAAGCTCCGAGGGTCACGAGCAGTACTTC.

In the case of this clonotype: A read error may account for a junction end that differs from germline. This rearrangement joins TRBV12-3 or TRBV12-4 to TRBJ1-3; D is uncertain. The CDR3 is made up of 14 amino acids. The CDR3 DNA sequence: TGTGCCAGCAGTTCTTGGAGCTCTGTAAACACCATATATTTT. As protein: CASSSWSSVNTIYF.

The V gene is TRBV27, the J gene TRBJ2-3; possibly TRBD1 for D (6 bases). This CDR3 is built from 14 residues. V lost 6 bases and J lost 3, with 13 bases in between. From germline, CDR1 is MNHEY and CDR2 SMNVEV (reference sequence). CDR3 amino acids: CASSRGQRTDTQYF. The CDR3 region has the DNA TGTGCCAGCAGCCGGGGACAACGAACAGATACGCAGTATTTT.

This clonotype appeared many times. The chain recombines TRBV5-1 with TRBJ2-7; 7 positions match TRBD1. Germline V gives CDR1 SGHRS, CDR2 YFSETQ. With V trimmed by 5 bases and J by 0 bases, 2 bases remained unmatched. The CDR3 extends over 13 amino acids. DNA of the CDR3: TGCGCCAGCAGAAGGGACAGCTCCTACGAGCAGTACTTC. This encodes CASRRDSSYEQYF.

There are many counts of this clonotype. The chain couples TRBV5-1 to TRBJ1-2; D remains ambiguous. CDR3 length equals 13 residues. Germline V gives CDR1 SGHRS, CDR2 YFSETQ. V lost 0 bases, J lost 6 bases, and 9 bases lay in between. CDR3: CASSLVGLDGYTF. DNA of the CDR3: TGCGCCAGCAGCTTGGTGGGGTTGGATGGCTACACCTTC.

This chain joins TRBV20-1 and TRBJ2-5, with 8 nucleotides matching TRBD1. The CDR3 is 14 residues long. Germline V gene sequence: CDR1 DFQATT, CDR2 SNEGSKA (reference sequence). Losses at the gene ends were 3 bases for V and 10 bases for J; bases not matched to a gene: 13. DNA of the CDR3: TGCAGTGCTAGCGGGACAGGCCATCAAGATATCCAGTACTTC. Translating gives CSASGTGHQDIQYF.

This clonotype was seen many times. The chain has TRBV6-1 and TRBJ2-2; D possibly corresponds to TRBD2 (5 bases). In germline, CDR1 is MNHNS, CDR2 SASEGT. This CDR3 is built from 15 residues. The V end was cut by 4 bases, the J end by 5 bases, with 14 bases between. This CDR3 reads CASSGRGWGTGELFF. In DNA, the CDR3 is TGTGCCAGCAGTGGCCGAGGGTGGGGAACCGGGGAGCTGTTTTTT.